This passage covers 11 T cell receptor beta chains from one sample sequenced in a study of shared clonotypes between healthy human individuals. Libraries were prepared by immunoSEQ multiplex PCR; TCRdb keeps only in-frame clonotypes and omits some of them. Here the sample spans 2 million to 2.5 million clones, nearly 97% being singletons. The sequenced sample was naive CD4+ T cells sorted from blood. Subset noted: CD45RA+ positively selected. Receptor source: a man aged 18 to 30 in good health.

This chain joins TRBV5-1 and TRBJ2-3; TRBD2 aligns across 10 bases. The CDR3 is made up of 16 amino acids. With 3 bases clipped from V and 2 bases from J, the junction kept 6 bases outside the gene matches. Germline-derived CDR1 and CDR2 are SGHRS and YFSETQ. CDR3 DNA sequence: TGCGCCAGCAGCTCCGGACTAGCGGAGATCACAGATACGCAGTATTTT. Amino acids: CASSSGLAEITDTQYF.

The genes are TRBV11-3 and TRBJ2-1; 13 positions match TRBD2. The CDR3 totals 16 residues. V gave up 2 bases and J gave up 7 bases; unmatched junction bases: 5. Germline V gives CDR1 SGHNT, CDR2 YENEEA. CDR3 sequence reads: CASSLNGLAGVNEQFF. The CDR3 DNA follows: TGTGCCAGCAGCTTAAATGGACTAGCGGGGGTGAATGAGCAGTTCTTC.

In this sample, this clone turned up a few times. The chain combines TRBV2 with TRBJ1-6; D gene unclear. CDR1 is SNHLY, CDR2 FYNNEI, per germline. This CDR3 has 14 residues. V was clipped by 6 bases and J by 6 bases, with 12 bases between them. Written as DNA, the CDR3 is TGTGCCAGCAGAGTTGTAGATCTTAATTCACCCCTCCACTTT. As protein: CASRVVDLNSPLHF.

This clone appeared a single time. DNA of the CDR3: TGTGCCAGCAGTTACTCATGGGACTCAACACAGTATTTT. Translation gives CASSYSWDSTQYF. The chain combines TRBV6-5 with TRBJ2-3, with a tentative D call TRBD2 (6 bases). The CDR3 totals 13 residues. From germline, CDR1 is MNHEY and CDR2 SVGAGI. V dropped 0 bases and J dropped 12 bases, with 13 bases sitting between them.

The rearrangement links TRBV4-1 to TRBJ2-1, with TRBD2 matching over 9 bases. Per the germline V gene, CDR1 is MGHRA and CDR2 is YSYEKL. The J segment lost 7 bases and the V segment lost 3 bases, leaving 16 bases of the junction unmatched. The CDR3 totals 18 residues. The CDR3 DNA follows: TGCGCCAGCAGCCAGTTTTCGGGATCAGCGGGGGGCCGGAATGAGCAGTTCTTC. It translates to CASSQFSGSAGGRNEQFF.

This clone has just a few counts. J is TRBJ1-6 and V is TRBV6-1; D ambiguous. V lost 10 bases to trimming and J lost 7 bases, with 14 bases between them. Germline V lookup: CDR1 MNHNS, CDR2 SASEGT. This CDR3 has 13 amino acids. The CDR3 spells CATEAGKNSPLHF. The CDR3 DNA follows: TGTGCCACCGAGGCCGGGAAGAATTCACCCCTCCACTTT.

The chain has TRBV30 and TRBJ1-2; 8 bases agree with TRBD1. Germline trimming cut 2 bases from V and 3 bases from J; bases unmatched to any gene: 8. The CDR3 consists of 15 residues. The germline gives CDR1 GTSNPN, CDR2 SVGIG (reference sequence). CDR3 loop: CAWSFSDRAYYGYTF. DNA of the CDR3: TGTGCCTGGAGTTTCTCGGACAGGGCCTACTATGGCTACACCTTC.

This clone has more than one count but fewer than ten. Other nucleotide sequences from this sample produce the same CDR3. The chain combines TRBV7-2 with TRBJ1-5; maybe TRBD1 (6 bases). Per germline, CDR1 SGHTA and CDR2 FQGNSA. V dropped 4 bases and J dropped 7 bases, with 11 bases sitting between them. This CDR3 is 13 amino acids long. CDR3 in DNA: TGTGCCAGCAGCTCCGACAGGAGCCAGCCCCAGCATTTT. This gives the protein CASSSDRSQPQHF. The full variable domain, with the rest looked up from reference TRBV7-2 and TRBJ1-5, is GAGVSQSPSNKVTEKGKDVELRCDPISGHTALYWYRQSLGQGLEFLIYFQGNSAPDKSGLPSDRFSAERTGGSVSTLTIQRTQQEDSAVYLCASSSDRSQPQHFGDGTRLSIL.

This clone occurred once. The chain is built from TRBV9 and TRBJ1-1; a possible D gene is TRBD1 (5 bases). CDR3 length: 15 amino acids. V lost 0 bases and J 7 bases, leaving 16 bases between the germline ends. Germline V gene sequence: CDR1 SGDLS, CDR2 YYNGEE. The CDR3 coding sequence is TGTGCCAGCAGCGTAGTAGATAGGGGCGCCGTTGAAGCTTTCTTT. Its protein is CASSVVDRGAVEAFF.

This chain's CDR3 is CASSQDQGGPSDTQYF. In DNA, the CDR3 is TGTGCCAGCAGCCAAGACCAGGGGGGGCCCTCGGATACGCAGTATTTT. The V and J genes are TRBV4-2 and TRBJ2-3; D is tentatively TRBD1 or TRBD2 (7 bases each). The CDR3 is 16 residues long. V was shortened by 0 bases and J by 6 bases, with 16 bases between the two germline ends. The germline V gene encodes CDR1 LGHNA and CDR2 YNFKEQ.

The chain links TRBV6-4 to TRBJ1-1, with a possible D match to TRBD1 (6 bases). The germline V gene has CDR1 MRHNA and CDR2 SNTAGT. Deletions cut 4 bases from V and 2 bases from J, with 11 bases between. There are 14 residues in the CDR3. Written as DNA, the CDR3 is TGTGCCAGCAGTGCAGAGGGGGGAAACACTGAAGCTTTCTTT. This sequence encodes CASSAEGGNTEAFF.